This T cell receptor (beta chain) appears in the sequencing data of a study of T cell responses to AZD1222 COVID-19 vaccine. Germline V gives CDR1 MNHEY, CDR2 SMNVEV (reference sequence). This CDR3 is built from 15 residues. The V end was cut by 6 bases, the J end by 4 bases, with 16 bases between. The assay was immunoSEQ multiplex PCR, and TCRdb's table has in-frame clones only and misses some. The profile shows approximately 100,000 clones, about 91% of them singletons. Specimen: peripheral blood, collected on day 0 of AZD1222 vaccination. This sequence originates from an adult in good health. J is TRBJ1-5 and V is TRBV27, with D uncertain. CDR3 coding DNA: TGTGCCAGCAGCGCCGATACCCTCCTTAATCAGCCCCAGCATTTT. Protein product: CASSADTLLNQPQHF.